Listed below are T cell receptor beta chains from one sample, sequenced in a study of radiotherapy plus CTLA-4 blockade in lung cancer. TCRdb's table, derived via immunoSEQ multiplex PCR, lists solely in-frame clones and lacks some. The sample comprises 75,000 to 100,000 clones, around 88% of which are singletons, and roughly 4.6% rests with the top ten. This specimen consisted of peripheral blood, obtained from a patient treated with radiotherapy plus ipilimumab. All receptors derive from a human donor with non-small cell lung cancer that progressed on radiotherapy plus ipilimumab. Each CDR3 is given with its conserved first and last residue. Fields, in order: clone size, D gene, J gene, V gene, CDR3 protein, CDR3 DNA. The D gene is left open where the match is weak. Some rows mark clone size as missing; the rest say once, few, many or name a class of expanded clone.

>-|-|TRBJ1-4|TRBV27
CASSLYAGENEKLFF
TGTGCCAGCAGTTTATATGCGGGGGAGAATGAAAAACTGTTTTTT
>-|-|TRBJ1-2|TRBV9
CASSPEGGNNYGYTF
TGTGCCAGCAGCCCTGAGGGAGGAAATAACTATGGCTACACCTTC
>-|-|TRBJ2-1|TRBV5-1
CASSFRTGRNEQFF
TGCGCCAGCAGCTTTCGAACAGGACGCAATGAGCAGTTCTTC
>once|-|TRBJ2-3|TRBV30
CAWSRGWTDTQYF
TGTGCCTGGAGTCGTGGGTGGACAGATACGCAGTATTTT
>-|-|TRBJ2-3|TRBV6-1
CASSEAPRSGPFFDTQYF
TGTGCCAGCAGTGAAGCGCCTAGGTCCGGGCCGTTTTTCGATACGCAGTATTTT
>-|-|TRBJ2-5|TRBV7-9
CASSLQGPQETQYF
TGTGCCAGCAGCCTACAGGGCCCCCAAGAGACCCAGTACTTC
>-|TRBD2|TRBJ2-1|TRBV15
CATSRAGGRFNEQFF
TGTGCCACCAGCCGAGCGGGCGGGAGGTTTAATGAGCAGTTCTTC
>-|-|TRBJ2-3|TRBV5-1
CASSLSGPSTDTQYF
TGCGCCAGCAGCTTGTCGGGTCCTAGCACAGATACGCAGTATTTT
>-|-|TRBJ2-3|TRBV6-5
CASSYSGTGTDTQYF
TGTGCCAGCAGTTACTCCGGGACCGGCACAGATACGCAGTATTTT
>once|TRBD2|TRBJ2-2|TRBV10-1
CASSGLGGSGELFF
TGCGCCAGCAGTGGTTTAGGCGGGAGCGGGGAGCTGTTTTTT
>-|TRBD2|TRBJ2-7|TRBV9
CASSADASGRVYEQYF
TGTGCCAGCAGCGCCGATGCGAGCGGGAGAGTTTACGAGCAGTACTTC
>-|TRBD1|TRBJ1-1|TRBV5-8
CASSLSGGVTEAFF
TGTGCCAGCAGCTTGTCAGGGGGAGTCACTGAAGCTTTCTTT
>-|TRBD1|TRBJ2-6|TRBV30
CAWRQGGTGANVLTF
TGTGCCTGGAGACAGGGGGGCACTGGGGCCAACGTCCTGACTTTC
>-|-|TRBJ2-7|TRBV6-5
CASSFAVGLGQYF
TGTGCCAGCAGTTTCGCGGTCGGGCTTGGGCAGTACTTC
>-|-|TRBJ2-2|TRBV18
CASSPRSGYTGELFF
TGTGCCAGCTCACCCAGATCCGGGTACACCGGGGAGCTGTTTTTT
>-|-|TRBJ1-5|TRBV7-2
CASSFDSNQPQHF
TGTGCCAGCAGCTTCGACAGCAATCAGCCCCAGCATTTT
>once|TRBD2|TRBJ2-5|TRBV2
CASRGTSGVQETQYF
TGTGCCAGCAGGGGGACTAGCGGCGTCCAAGAGACCCAGTACTTC
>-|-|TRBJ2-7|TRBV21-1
CASSNPSQGSSYEQYF
TGTGCCAGCAGTAACCCCTCACAGGGTTCGAGCTACGAGCAGTACTTC
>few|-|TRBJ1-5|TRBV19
CASSVTRQSNQPQHF
TGTGCCAGTAGTGTGACACGACAGAGCAATCAGCCCCAGCATTTT
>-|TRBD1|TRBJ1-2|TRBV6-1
CASSPPTGHYGYTF
TGTGCCAGCAGCCCACCGACAGGGCACTATGGCTACACCTTC
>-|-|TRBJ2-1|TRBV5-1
CASSLAWVADEQFF
TGCGCCAGCAGCTTGGCTTGGGTAGCAGACGAGCAGTTCTTC
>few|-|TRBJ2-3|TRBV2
CASSGGYSTDTQYF
TGTGCCAGCAGTGGAGGGTATAGCACAGATACGCAGTATTTT
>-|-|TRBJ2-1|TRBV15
CATSREGSSYNEQFF
TGTGCCACCAGCAGAGAGGGGAGCTCCTACAATGAGCAGTTCTTC
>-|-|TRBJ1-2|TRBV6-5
CASSSRSIYGYTF
TGTGCCAGCAGTTCTCGGTCGATCTATGGCTACACCTTC
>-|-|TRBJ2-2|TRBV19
CASSSPRTLNTGELFF
TGTGCCAGTAGTAGCCCGAGGACATTGAACACCGGGGAGCTGTTTTTT
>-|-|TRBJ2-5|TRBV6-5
CASSYGRTWAETQYF
TGTGCCAGCAGTTACGGACGTACCTGGGCGGAGACCCAGTACTTC
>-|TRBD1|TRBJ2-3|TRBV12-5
CASGLGTGSTDTQYF
TGTGCTAGTGGTTTGGGGACAGGAAGCACAGATACGCAGTATTTT
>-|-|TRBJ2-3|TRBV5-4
CASSYRLGGISTDTQYF
TGTGCCAGCAGCTACCGGTTGGGGGGCATAAGCACAGATACGCAGTATTTT
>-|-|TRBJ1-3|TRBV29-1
CSVGQSSGNTIYF
TGCAGCGTTGGTCAAAGCTCTGGAAACACCATATATTTT
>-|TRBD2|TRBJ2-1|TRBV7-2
CASSLVASGTYNEQFF
TGTGCCAGCAGCTTAGTCGCTAGCGGGACCTACAATGAGCAGTTCTTC
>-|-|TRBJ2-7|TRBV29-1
CSVLGAGYEQYF
TGCAGCGTCCTTGGGGCAGGGTACGAGCAGTACTTC
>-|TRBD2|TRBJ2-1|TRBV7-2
CASSFRSSGTYNEQFF
TGTGCCAGCAGCTTCCGTTCTAGCGGCACCTACAATGAGCAGTTCTTC
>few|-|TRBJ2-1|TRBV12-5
CASGLVPGKGHRSYNEQFF
TGTGCTAGTGGTTTGGTACCCGGCAAGGGTCACCGCTCCTACAATGAGCAGTTCTTC
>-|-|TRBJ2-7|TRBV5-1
CASSTGSYEQYF
TGCGCCAGCAGTACAGGGTCCTACGAGCAGTACTTC
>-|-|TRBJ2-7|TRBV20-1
CSALGATEQYF
TGCAGTGCCCTAGGCGCTACCGAGCAGTACTTC
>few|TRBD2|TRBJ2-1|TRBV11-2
CASSLEGGRHNEQFF
TGTGCCAGCAGCTTAGAGGGCGGGAGGCACAATGAGCAGTTCTTC
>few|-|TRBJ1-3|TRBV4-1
CASSQATAGNTIYF
TGCGCCAGCAGCCAAGCTACAGCTGGAAACACCATATATTTT
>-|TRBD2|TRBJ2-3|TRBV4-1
CASSQDMRGVGDTQYF
TGCGCCAGCAGCCAAGACATGCGGGGGGTTGGGGATACGCAGTATTTT
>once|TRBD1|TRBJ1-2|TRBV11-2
CASSSRTGWGGGYTF
TGTGCCAGCAGCTCAAGGACAGGGTGGGGCGGTGGCTACACCTTC
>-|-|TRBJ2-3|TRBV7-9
CASAEGTDTQYF
TGTGCCAGCGCTGAAGGGACAGATACGCAGTATTTT
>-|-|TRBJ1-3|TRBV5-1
CASSLLSISGNTIYF
TGCGCCAGCAGCTTGCTAAGTATCTCTGGAAACACCATATATTTT
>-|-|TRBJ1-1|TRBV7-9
CASSLVPGHPLSAFF
TGTGCCAGCAGCTTAGTGCCAGGACACCCTTTGTCGGCTTTCTTT
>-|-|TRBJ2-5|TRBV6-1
CASKLLTGSQETQYF
TGTGCCAGCAAACTACTTACAGGGTCGCAAGAGACCCAGTACTTC
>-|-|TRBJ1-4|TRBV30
CAWSGGVVREKLFF
TGTGCCTGGAGTGGCGGGGTCGTTCGCGAAAAACTGTTTTTT